The clone carrying this TCR beta chain was detected ten times or more. Its antigen is currently unknown. This sample is drawn from a study of breast tumors, draining lymph nodes, adjacent tissues. Samples came from axillary lymph nodes draining the breast cancer. Study conclusions and caveats: Data fit most tumor T cells coming from lymph node, expanding in tumor. Tumor repertoires ranked between lymph nodes and nontumor tissue in diversity, with V and J gene preferences.

TCRdb reprocessed the multiplex PCR reads via MiXCR and lists one record per CDR3 protein. The sample lists some 250,000 distinct CDR3 sequences, under 40% occurring once. This CDR3 region has 15 residues. Germline V CDR1 and CDR2: SGHAT, FQDESV (reference sequence). The V and J ends lost 1 base and 5 bases, in that order; junction bases with no gene match: 4. This TCR derives from a female donor with breast cancer. Some clones in this sample may be carry-over from other donors' samples. The chain links TRBV11-1 to TRBJ2-1; the match to TRBD2 covers 8 bases. Input material: axillary lymph node tissue. The CDR3 DNA reads TGTGCCAGCAGCTTAGGGCGGGGGGCCCACAATGAGCAGTTCTTC. It encodes CASSLGRGAHNEQFF.